This T cell receptor (beta chain) was recovered during a study of blood T cell repertoires in COVID-19. Turning to the study itself: Donors in the United States, Italy and Spain gave samples during acute or convalescent COVID-19.

This study enrolled people aged about 18 to 100 from about two dozen US geographic areas. Cohorts were based on clinical histories the participants reported. Donors of Cohort 3 who recovered were those that had two negative PCRs, clearance, or symptom resolution. Method: immunoSEQ multiplex PCR; TCRdb's copy keeps in-frame clones and lacks some. The sample consists of some 490,000 clones, more than 85% of them appearing once. The CDR3 sequence runs 12 residues, both termini included. Notes on this clone: The conserved phenylalanine or tryptophan is not found at the CDR3 terminus, so this likely reflects a read error. It is unclear where the CDR3 begins or ends on the DNA, so no DNA is shown, and the CDR3 is as TCRdb lists it.

This rearrangement joins TRBV23-1 to TRBJ1-2. TRBV23-1 is flagged as an ORF with uncertain function. Sequencing input: PBMCs or T cells enriched from blood (not recorded which). This sequence originates from a woman between 55 and 75 years old who had recovered from COVID-19. The CDR3 protein is CASSQSSGQPRV.